The clone carrying this T cell receptor (beta chain) was observed once. Its matching antigen is unknown. Germline V gene data show CDR1 as LNHDA and CDR2 as SQIVND (reference sequence). The CDR3 is 14 residues long. Germline trimming cut 3 bases from V and 12 bases from J; bases unmatched to any gene: 8. These data are taken from a study of cytomegalovirus exposure and HLA in healthy donors. Overall study findings and caveats: Exclusion as indistinguishable affected some V segments, including TRBV6-2 and TRBV6-3.

The PCR used 60 Vbeta and 13 Jbeta primers. Some clones are missing from TCRdb's copy, which holds only in-frame ones; the method was immunoSEQ multiplex PCR. Among roughly 100,000 clones, nearly 80% were seen once, and the ten largest hold around 1.2%. Sequencing was performed on PBMCs. V usage is TRBV19 and J usage is TRBJ2-1; 10 bases match TRBD2. The receptor comes from a man aged 30 to 45 in good health and CMV-seronegative. CDR3 nucleotides: TGTGCCAGTAGTATTTCTAGCGGGAGTATCTGGCAGTTCTTC. Protein sequence: CASSISSGSIWQFF.